The following is a T cell receptor (beta chain) sequence with its context. The antigen is unknown. The entry originates in a study of radiotherapy plus CTLA-4 blockade in lung cancer. Findings and caveats of the study: Response was reportedly best predicted by early blood T cell clone dynamics, with interferon-beta.

Assay used: immunoSEQ multiplex PCR; TCRdb lists only in-frame clones, some missing. The repertoire holds around 59,000 clones, 75% to 85% seen once, with 3.5% to 4% in the top ten. V lost 2 bases, J lost 4 bases, and 14 bases lay in between. The CDR3 spans 15 residues. Germline V gene sequence: CDR1 MNHEY, CDR2 SVGAGI. The material was peripheral blood, obtained from a patient treated with radiotherapy plus ipilimumab. The receptor's source is a human donor with non-small cell lung cancer who had a partial response to radiotherapy plus ipilimumab. The chain employs TRBV6-5 and TRBJ1-1; D gene unclear. This CDR3 reads CASSYGSGGSTEAFF. CDR3 nucleotide sequence: TGTGCCAGCAGTTACGGGTCGGGCGGGAGCACTGAAGCTTTCTTT.